The 24 T cell receptor beta chains given below trace back to one sample, sequenced in a study of T cell responses to AZD1222 COVID-19 vaccine (dated by TCRdb to the early 2020s). Libraries were made using the immunoSEQ multiplex PCR assay. TCRdb re-hosts the immuneACCESS table, in-frame sequences only. Its copies lack some clones; in the studies checked, an unresolved V gene accounts for under half of them, and the cause for the rest is not known. Within this sample are around 150,000 clones, with about 90% of them counted one time only. The top ten clones comprise around 1.3% of the sample. Per the publication, the time point label means: about 28 days (+/-7) after the second vaccine dose. The source was peripheral blood, collected 28 days after the second AZD1222 dose. The receptor source for this set is an adult who received the AZD1222 COVID-19 vaccine.

The gene calls are TRBV5-1 and TRBJ1-1; tentative D call: TRBD1 (5 bases). There are 13 residues in the CDR3. Per germline, CDR1 SGHRS and CDR2 YFSETQ. V gave up 0 bases and J gave up 4 bases, with 7 bases separating them. The CDR3 loop reads CASSLDRITEAFF. The CDR3 DNA reads as TGCGCCAGCAGCTTGGACAGGATCACTGAAGCTTTCTTT.

The chain carries TRBV24-1 and TRBJ2-2; no definite D call. The CDR3 runs 12 residues. Per the germline V gene, CDR1 is KGHDR and CDR2 is SFDVKD. Between the trimmed V and J ends, which lost 1 base and 7 bases, there was a span of 3 bases. The DNA for the CDR3 is TGTGCCACCAGTGATTTAAGCGGGGAGCTGTTTTTT. The encoded protein is CATSDLSGELFF.

The chain uses TRBV6-5 and TRBJ1-2, with 12 bases aligning to TRBD1. Looked up from germline, CDR1 is MNHEY and CDR2 is SVGAGI. There are 14 residues in the CDR3. The trim removed 4 bases at V and 12 bases at J, leaving 9 bases unmatched. The DNA for the CDR3 is TGTGCCAGCAGTTCCCCCGGGACAGGGGGCGCAAACACCTTC. It yields the protein CASSSPGTGGANTF.

The chain joins TRBV5-1 to TRBJ2-1; 7 nucleotides agree with TRBD2. The germline CDR1 and CDR2 sequences are SGHRS and YFSETQ. The ends lost 4 bases at V and 9 bases at J; junction bases unmatched: 7. The CDR3 is 13 residues long. The CDR3 protein is CASSVNWGGEQFF. The CDR3 DNA reads as TGCGCCAGCAGCGTGAATTGGGGGGGTGAGCAGTTCTTC.

The CDR3 here is CASSPAGQGHGYTF. The DNA for the CDR3 is TGTGCCAGCTCACCGGCGGGACAGGGGCATGGCTACACCTTC. V usage is TRBV18 and J usage is TRBJ1-2; 10 bases agree with TRBD1. V lost 3 bases and J lost 6; bases outside the gene matches: 4. This CDR3 is 14 amino acids long. Germline lookup yields CDR1 KGHSH and CDR2 LQKENI.

J is TRBJ2-2 and V is TRBV30; no reliable D call. The CDR3 has 12 amino acids. Germline V gene sequence: CDR1 GTSNPN, CDR2 SVGIG (reference sequence). Trimming stripped 3 bases from V and 0 bases from J, with 2 bases between. Here the CDR3 reads CAWRPNTGELFF. In DNA form, the CDR3 reads TGTGCCTGGAGACCGAACACCGGGGAGCTGTTTTTT.

The chain carries TRBV19 and TRBJ1-1, with TRBD1 as a possible D gene (6 bases). Germline V gene sequence: CDR1 LNHDA, CDR2 SQIVND (reference sequence). This CDR3 is built from 17 residues. Trimming took 1 base from V and 4 from J, leaving 19 bases between them. This CDR3 is CASSIGPPQGGSTEAFF. As DNA, the CDR3 is TGTGCCAGTAGTATAGGCCCTCCACAGGGAGGAAGCACTGAAGCTTTCTTT.

The rearrangement links TRBV7-9 to TRBJ1-1; D not resolved. V lost 2 bases and J 0 bases, leaving 10 bases between the germline ends. CDR3 size: 15 residues. Germline CDR1 is SEHNR and CDR2 is FQNEAQ (reference sequence). Here the CDR3 DNA reads TGTGCCAGCAGCTTACCCCTGGGAGTGAACACTGAAGCTTTCTTT. Translation gives CASSLPLGVNTEAFF. Complete variable domain (other parts from reference TRBV7-9 and TRBJ1-1): DTGVSQNPRHKITKRGQNVTFRCDPISEHNRLYWYRQTLGQGPEFLTYFQNEAQLEKSRLLSDRFSAERPKGSFSTLEIQRTEQGDSAMYLCASSLPLGVNTEAFFGQGTRLTVV.

Turning to this clone: Other DNA sequences within the sample encode an identical CDR3. The chain couples TRBV30 to TRBJ1-6; D uncertain. Trimming pared 1 base from V and 10 bases from J, leaving 14 bases between. This CDR3 has 14 amino acids. Germline V gene lookup returns CDR1 GTSNPN and CDR2 SVGIG (reference sequence). The CDR3 DNA sequence: TGTGCCTGGAGTGGAGGGCTGGGGAACTCACCCCTCCACTTT. Amino acid sequence: CAWSGGLGNSPLHF.

Here the CDR3 DNA reads TGTGCCAGCAGTGTCTCTCCGAACGGTGGAAAACTGTTTTTT. This translates into CASSVSPNGGKLFF. The chain combines TRBV6-4 with TRBJ1-4; D gene uncertain. Between the trimmed V and J ends, which lost 4 bases and 10 bases, there was a span of 16 bases. CDR1 and CDR2 (germline): MRHNA, SNTAGT. The CDR3 contains 14 residues.

This sequence joins TRBV28 and TRBJ2-7; D ambiguous. Germline V gene lookup returns CDR1 MDHEN and CDR2 SYDVKM. Between the trimmed V and J ends, which lost 6 bases and 5 bases, there was a span of 17 bases. The length of the CDR3 is 14 residues. The CDR3: CASSPTVLGNEQYF. For the CDR3, the DNA is TGTGCCAGCAGCCCGACGGTATTGGGTAACGAGCAGTACTTC.

This clone was seen just once. The chain recombines TRBV7-2 with TRBJ1-3; D possibly corresponds to TRBD1 (5 bases). The V end was cut by 2 bases, the J end by 2 bases, with 19 bases between. CDR3 length equals 18 residues. Looked up from germline, CDR1 is SGHTA and CDR2 is FQGNSA. The CDR3 loop is CASSLCCFGAGTGNTIYF. DNA for the CDR3: TGTGCCAGCAGCTTATGTTGTTTTGGGGCAGGGACTGGAAACACCATATATTTT.

The CDR3 region is CASSYFHRGTSYEQYF. The CDR3 bases are TGTGCCAGCAGTTACTTCCACAGGGGTACTTCCTACGAGCAGTACTTC. The chain employs TRBV6-2 or TRBV6-3 and TRBJ2-7, with 7 bases lining up with TRBD1. The junction had 7 bases not matched to a gene; V was cut back by 1 base and J by 1 base. This CDR3 spans 16 amino acids. Germline V CDR1 and CDR2: MNHEY, SVGEGT.

The V call is TRBV18, the J call TRBJ1-1; D might be TRBD1 (6 bases). The germline V and J ends were trimmed by 3 bases and 0 bases, with 11 bases remaining between them. The CDR3 extends over 15 amino acids. Germline CDR1 KGHSH, CDR2 LQKENI. Here the CDR3 reads CASSPTDRLNTEAFF. DNA of the CDR3: TGTGCCAGCTCACCTACCGACAGGTTGAACACTGAAGCTTTCTTT.

The chain links TRBV9 to TRBJ2-6; D not certain. Germline values: CDR1 SGDLS, CDR2 YYNGEE. The CDR3 is 12 residues long. Trimming left V 6 bases short and J 1 base short, with 2 bases between. The CDR3 nucleotides read TGTGCCAGCATGTCTGGGGCCAACGTCCTGACTTTC. Encoded protein: CASMSGANVLTF.

The genes are TRBV9 and TRBJ2-1; D gene ambiguous. The CDR3 has 16 residues. Germline V gene sequence: CDR1 SGDLS, CDR2 YYNGEE. Trimming stripped 4 bases from V and 7 bases from J, with 21 bases between. The DNA for the CDR3 is TGTGCCAGCAGCCCGGAGTGGGCGGTGCTTCGGAATGAGCAGTTCTTC. Amino acid sequence: CASSPEWAVLRNEQFF.

The chain has TRBV28 and TRBJ1-2, with 7 bases aligning to TRBD1. The germline V gene encodes CDR1 MDHEN and CDR2 SYDVKM. V shed 3 bases, J shed 6 bases, and the junction held 13 bases outside the gene matches. CDR3 length equals 16 residues. The chain's CDR3 is CASSFPGGGTDHGYTF. Here the CDR3 DNA reads TGTGCCAGCAGTTTCCCCGGGGGAGGGACAGATCATGGCTACACCTTC.

The V call is TRBV27, the J call TRBJ2-1; the match to TRBD2 covers 12 bases. The V gene end was trimmed by 10 bases and the J gene end by 3 bases; junction bases not matched to a gene: 4. This CDR3 region has 14 residues. CDR1 and CDR2 from the germline V gene are MNHEY and SMNVEV (reference sequence). The DNA for the CDR3 is TGTGCCACCAAGACTAGCGGGAGCTACAATGAGCAGTTCTTC. Translated: CATKTSGSYNEQFF.

This chain joins TRBV5-1 and TRBJ1-1, with D unresolved. Germline values: CDR1 SGHRS, CDR2 YFSETQ. With 5 bases removed from V and 0 bases from J, the gap between germline ends came to 8 bases. CDR3 length equals 13 residues. CDR3 sequence reads: CASSLEMNTEAFF. The CDR3 DNA sequence: TGCGCCAGCAGTTTAGAGATGAACACTGAAGCTTTCTTT.

The chain recombines TRBV30 with TRBJ2-2; maybe TRBD2 (6 bases). Germline CDR1 GTSNPN, CDR2 SVGIG (reference sequence). The germline V and J ends were trimmed by 3 bases and 5 bases, with 16 bases remaining between them. This CDR3 contains 15 residues. CDR3 in amino acids: CAWRWGTWETGELFF. The CDR3 region has the DNA TGTGCCTGGAGGTGGGGGACTTGGGAAACCGGGGAGCTGTTTTTT.

The V gene is TRBV25-1, the J gene TRBJ2-5; possible D gene TRBD2, 7 bases. The CDR3 runs 14 residues. Trimming removed 6 bases at V and 4 bases at J, with 15 bases between. The germline V gene has CDR1 MGHDK and CDR2 SYGVNS. For the CDR3, the DNA is TGTGCCAGCAGGGGAGGGGGGGGCCGAGAGACCCAGTACTTC. This codes for CASRGGGGRETQYF.

Notes on this clone: One end of the junction is discordant with germline, which a read error may explain. The chain links TRBV20-1 to TRBJ1-1, with 11 bases aligning to TRBD1. CDR1 DFQATT and CDR2 SNEGSKA come from the germline V gene (reference sequence). CDR3 length equals 11 residues. The CDR3 sequence: CSARDGDRGNF. CDR3 DNA sequence: TGCAGTGCTAGAGATGGGGACAGGGGGAACTTT.

The V and J genes are TRBV5-4 and TRBJ1-3; D gene unclear. Trimming stripped 6 bases from V and 4 bases from J, with 11 bases between. The germline gives CDR1 SGHNT, CDR2 YYREEE (reference sequence). This CDR3 has 13 residues. DNA for the CDR3: TGTGCCAGCACCCTACTTGGGGGAAACACCATATATTTT. Protein product: CASTLLGGNTIYF. Drawing the rest from reference TRBV5-4 and TRBJ1-3, the complete variable domain is ETGVTQSPTHLIKTRGQQVTLRCSSQSGHNTVSWYQQALGQGPQFIFQYYREEENGRGNFPPRFSGLQFPNYSSELNVNALELDDSALYLCASTLLGGNTIYFGEGSWLTVV.

V gene TRBV2 combines with J gene TRBJ1-2; TRBD1 is a possible D gene (5 bases). V gave up 10 bases and J gave up 7 bases, with 16 bases separating them. CDR1 and CDR2 from the germline V gene are SNHLY and FYNNEI. The CDR3 loop spans 12 amino acids. The CDR3: CATIREGPGYTF. The CDR3 DNA follows: TGTGCCACCATCCGAGAGGGGCCTGGCTACACCTTC.